This T cell receptor (beta chain) came from a study of cytomegalovirus exposure and HLA in healthy donors. The PCR had 60 Vbeta and 13 Jbeta primers. Measured with immunoSEQ multiplex PCR; TCRdb has only the in-frame clones, and not every one. The sample has around 180,000 clones, around 80% seen once; the top ten hold around 2.2%. This CDR3 spans 15 amino acids. V was cut by 5 bases and J by 6 bases, with 14 bases left in between. Germline assignment: CDR1 MNHNS and CDR2 SASEGT. Study results and caveats: Later genetic work tied a missense DCLRE1C variant to beta-chain V and J trimming.

This clone has only a few counts. Antigen: not known. Material: PBMCs. V is TRBV6-1 and J is TRBJ1-6; D call uncertain. The TCR sequence derives from a woman younger than 30 in good health and CMV-seropositive. The CDR3 DNA reads as TGTGCCAGCAGTCCCAGGAGGCAAATTAATTCACCCCTCCACTTT. This codes for CASSPRRQINSPLHF.